The source of this T cell receptor (beta chain) is a study of low-dose radiotherapy and immunotherapy resistance in tumors. First-strand cDNA used TRAV- and TRBV-specific primers, covering alpha and beta chains. With a constant-region primer and a V-primer adapter, TCRs were subjected to roughly 18 PCR cycles of amplification. MiXCR was run by TCRdb on the reads, yielding one entry per CDR3 protein. The table lists under 75,000 distinct CDR3 sequences, roughly 23% of them singletons. As for time point: after trial treatment. Treatment specified: LDRT plus nivolumab, ipilimumab, low-dose cyclophosphamide and aspirin (RACIN trial). This clonotype was detected a few times. The CDR3 extends over 23 amino acids. Germline assignment: CDR1 LNHDA and CDR2 SQIVND (reference sequence). The germline V and J ends were trimmed by 4 bases and 0 bases, with 33 bases remaining between them.

This receptor was identified in a male donor with prostate cancer. The chain uses TRBV19 and TRBJ1-4; D gene unclear. The sequences come from PBMCs, collected after low-dose radiotherapy plus immunotherapy. The CDR3 sequence: CASSKHRLSPTRVEDATNEKLFF. DNA of the CDR3: TGTGCCAGTAGTAAACATCGCCTATCCCCCACCCGAGTTGAAGATGCAACTAATGAAAAACTGTTTTTT. Variable domain in full (rest from reference TRBV19 and TRBJ1-4): DGGITQSPKYLFRKEGQNVTLSCEQNLNHDAMYWYRQDPGQGLRLIYYSQIVNDFQKGDIAEGYSVSREKKESFPLTVTSAQKNPTAFYLCASSKHRLSPTRVEDATNEKLFFGSGTQLSVL.